This passage covers 10 T cell receptor beta chains from one sample sequenced in a study of CD8+ T cells in alopecia areata. Reverse transcription of extracted RNA yielded cDNA, which provided the sequencing template. Sequencing was performed with immunoSEQ multiplex PCR; in TCRdb, only in-frame clones are kept and a portion is missing. The table shows 100,000 to 150,000 clones, with approximately 60% occurring only once. Treatment denoted: oral pan-JAK inhibitor, 5-10 mg twice daily. Material: CD4+ T cells sorted from blood, obtained at week 4, from a patient treated with tofacitinib. The source of these receptors is a human donor with alopecia areata.

This clone was detected only once. The chain has TRBV5-1 and TRBJ2-7, with D possibly matching TRBD1 (6 bases). V shed 0 bases and J shed 7 bases, with 14 bases lying between them. Per the germline V gene, CDR1 is SGHRS and CDR2 is YFSETQ. The CDR3 sequence is 14 residues long. The CDR3 bases are TGCGCCAGCAGCTTGGAACAGGGTTGGGCTGAGCAGTACTTC. Translated, it gives CASSLEQGWAEQYF.

The J gene is TRBJ2-5, the V gene TRBV7-6, with 12 bases identical to TRBD1. Trimming removed 3 bases from V and 3 bases from J; junction bases left unmatched: 8. The CDR3 is 17 residues long. CDR1 is SGHVS, CDR2 FNYEAQ, per germline. Here the CDR3 reads CASSFDRDRGRKETQYF. The CDR3 nucleotides read TGTGCCAGCAGCTTTGATAGGGACAGGGGGCGCAAAGAGACCCAGTACTTC.

The chain links TRBV30 to TRBJ2-7; perhaps TRBD1 as D (6 bases). Germline V gene data show CDR1 as GTSNPN and CDR2 as SVGIG (reference sequence). The CDR3 runs 12 residues. V dropped 2 bases and J dropped 5 bases, with 10 bases sitting between them. CDR3 residues: CAWSIQGNEQYF. For the CDR3, the DNA is TGTGCCTGGAGTATCCAGGGGAACGAGCAGTACTTC.

A few counts support this clone. J is TRBJ2-1 and V is TRBV5-1, with 8 bases fitting TRBD2. This CDR3 is built from 13 residues. The germline CDR1 and CDR2 sequences are SGHRS and YFSETQ. J gave up 7 bases and V 3 bases, and 3 bases lay outside the gene matches. The CDR3 sequence is CASSWGLGNEQFF. CDR3 DNA sequence: TGCGCCAGCAGCTGGGGACTAGGGAATGAGCAGTTCTTC. Combining the CDR3 with reference TRBV5-1 and TRBJ2-1 gives the whole variable domain KAGVTQTPRYLIKTRGQQVTLSCSPISGHRSVSWYQQTPGQGLQFLFEYFSETQRNKGNFPGRFSGRQFSNSRSEMNVSTLELGDSALYLCASSWGLGNEQFFGPGTRLTVL.

J is TRBJ2-7 and V is TRBV29-1; the D is unclear. Germline values: CDR1 SQVTM, CDR2 ANQGSEA. CDR3 length: 12 amino acids. V was trimmed by 6 bases and J by 1 base, leaving 10 bases between them. The CDR3 here is CSVRTASYEQYF. The CDR3 bases are TGCAGCGTGAGGACGGCATCCTACGAGCAGTACTTC.

The gene calls are TRBV7-2 and TRBJ2-5; D remains ambiguous. The germline V gene has CDR1 SGHTA and CDR2 FQGNSA. Trimming took off 7 bases at V and 7 bases at J, with 22 bases between the two ends. CDR3 length equals 15 residues. In DNA, the CDR3 is TGTGCCAGCAAGCCGTTGGGTCTCAACAAGGGGACCCAGTACTTC. It encodes CASKPLGLNKGTQYF.

This clone was observed a handful of times. The rearrangement links TRBV5-1 to TRBJ2-5; 13 bases are shared with TRBD2. The CDR3 totals 16 residues. From germline, CDR1 is SGHRS and CDR2 YFSETQ. The V and J ends lost 1 base and 5 bases, in that order; junction bases with no gene match: 5. CDR3 sequence: CASSLSTSGRLETQYF. The CDR3 DNA follows: TGCGCCAGCAGCTTGTCGACTAGCGGGAGGCTGGAGACCCAGTACTTC.

CDR3 bases: TGCGCCAGCAGCCACGGGAGGACAGGGGGCTTCGGGGAGCTGTTTTTT. This translates into CASSHGRTGGFGELFF. This chain connects TRBV4-3 to TRBJ2-2, with 11 bases that match TRBD1. Germline CDR1 LGHNA, CDR2 YSLEER. The V segment lost 3 bases and the J segment 7 bases; nucleotides outside the gene matches: 7. This CDR3 comprises 16 residues.

The gene calls are TRBV23-1 and TRBJ1-2; 8 nucleotides agree with TRBD1. TRBV23-1 is sorted into the ORF group, with uncertain function. V shed 1 base and J 3 bases; nucleotides not matched to a gene: 7. The CDR3 contains 16 residues. DNA of the CDR3: TGCGCCAGCAGTCAATTTAGTTTACAGGGGGACTATGGCTACACCTTC. Translating gives CASSQFSLQGDYGYTF.

This clone was detected only a few times. CDR3 sequence (DNA): TGTGCCAGCAGCTCCGGACAGGGGCCCTACGAGCAGTACTTC. The encoded protein is CASSSGQGPYEQYF. The rearrangement joins TRBV7-2 to TRBJ2-7, with TRBD1 identical over 9 bases. The CDR3 loop spans 14 amino acids. Germline V gene lookup returns CDR1 SGHTA and CDR2 FQGNSA. V was pared by 4 bases and J by 2 bases, with 3 bases of the junction left unmatched.